What follows are 25 T cell receptor beta chains derived from one specimen sequenced in a study of shared clonotypes between healthy human individuals. The assay was immunoSEQ multiplex PCR, and TCRdb's table has in-frame clones only and misses some. The table has millions of clones, approximately 95% seen once; the top ten hold about 0.41%. Sequences were obtained from naive CD4+ T cells from PBMCs. Subset: CD45RA+ positively selected. The receptors originated from a man in his late teens or twenties in good health. Some clones in this sample may be carry-over from other donors' samples.

J is TRBJ2-6 and V is TRBV5-8; D not certain. CDR1 is SGHTS and CDR2 is YDEGEE in the germline V gene. Trimming left V 3 bases short and J 1 base short, with 8 bases between. This CDR3 has 15 amino acids. The CDR3 coding sequence is TGTGCCAGCAGCTCGAGGAGTTCTGGGGCCAACGTCCTGACTTTC. This encodes CASSSRSSGANVLTF.

The V gene is TRBV5-1, the J gene TRBJ2-7; D is unresolved. V gave up 0 bases and J gave up 0 bases, with 10 bases separating them. The CDR3 consists of 15 residues. Per germline, CDR1 SGHRS and CDR2 YFSETQ. The CDR3 bases are TGCGCCAGCAGCTTGGGACGGTGGAGCTCCTACGAGCAGTACTTC. This sequence encodes CASSLGRWSSYEQYF.

The chain employs TRBV4-1 and TRBJ2-7; D is unresolved. Germline assignment: CDR1 MGHRA and CDR2 YSYEKL. Deletions cut 0 bases from V and 2 bases from J, with 11 bases between. The CDR3 extends over 15 amino acids. The CDR3 DNA reads TGCGCCAGCAGCCAAGAGGTCAAGGAGCCCTACGAGCAGTACTTC. It codes for CASSQEVKEPYEQYF.

The chain combines TRBV11-2 with TRBJ2-7, with 9 bases identical to TRBD2. CDR1 is SGHAT and CDR2 is FQNNGV in the germline V gene. Trimming cost V 3 bases and J 1 base; bases outside gene matches: 7. This CDR3 region has 16 residues. The CDR3 here is CASSLQLAGFSYEQYF. In DNA, the CDR3 is TGTGCCAGCAGCTTGCAACTAGCGGGTTTTTCCTACGAGCAGTACTTC.

The CDR3 nucleotides read TGTGCCAGCAGTACTCGGACAGGGGAGAACACTGAAGCTTTCTTT. Amino acids: CASSTRTGENTEAFF. The chain carries TRBV27 and TRBJ1-1, with 9 positions matching TRBD1. The CDR3 runs to 15 residues. V lost 5 bases, J lost 1 base, and 5 bases stayed unmatched. Germline V gene lookup returns CDR1 MNHEY and CDR2 SMNVEV (reference sequence).

The chain uses TRBV19 and TRBJ2-1; TRBD1 matches at 7 bases. CDR3 length equals 16 residues. Germline V gene lookup returns CDR1 LNHDA and CDR2 SQIVND (reference sequence). V shed 6 bases and J 2 bases; nucleotides not matched to a gene: 10. CDR3 in DNA: TGTGCCAGTAGCGGTTGGGACAGCTCAGCCTACAATGAGCAGTTCTTC. Translation gives CASSGWDSSAYNEQFF.

The J gene is TRBJ2-2, the V gene TRBV27; D may be TRBD1 or TRBD2 (6 bases each). V was shortened by 1 base and J by 1 base, with 10 bases between the two germline ends. The CDR3 has 16 amino acids. The germline V gene encodes CDR1 MNHEY and CDR2 SMNVEV (reference sequence). The CDR3 DNA follows: TGTGCCAGCAGTTTATGGGGGGCCGTGAACACCGGGGAGCTGTTTTTT. Protein: CASSLWGAVNTGELFF.

This chain links TRBV27 with TRBJ1-1; 8 nucleotides agree with TRBD1. The ends lost 7 bases at V and 4 bases at J; junction bases unmatched: 11. Germline V lookup: CDR1 MNHEY, CDR2 SMNVEV (reference sequence). This CDR3 comprises 15 residues. The CDR3 DNA reads TGTGCCAGCATGACAGGGGAAGGGTCTTTCACTGAAGCTTTCTTT. Translating gives CASMTGEGSFTEAFF.

To note about this clone: Other DNA sequences in this sample translate to the same CDR3. This chain joins TRBV9 and TRBJ2-7, with 7 nucleotides matching TRBD2. CDR3 size: 14 residues. Per germline, CDR1 SGDLS and CDR2 YYNGEE. Trimming at V came to 2 bases and at J to 0 bases, leaving 2 bases not matched to a gene. In nucleotides, the CDR3 is TGTGCCAGCAGCGTTACTAGCGTCTCCTACGAGCAGTACTTC. This gives the protein CASSVTSVSYEQYF.

There are a few counts of this clone. This chain connects TRBV4-1 to TRBJ1-1, with no clear D. Between the trimmed V and J ends, which lost 4 bases and 10 bases, there was a span of 19 bases. The germline V gene encodes CDR1 MGHRA and CDR2 YSYEKL. CDR3 length equals 14 residues. CDR3 DNA sequence: TGCGCCAGCAGCCTCGGCACGGGCAGAAGCGGAGCTTTCTTT. Encoded protein: CASSLGTGRSGAFF.

J is TRBJ2-1 and V is TRBV5-1; D is perhaps TRBD2 (5 bases). V was pared by 7 bases and J by 4 bases, with 12 bases between. Per the germline V gene, CDR1 is SGHRS and CDR2 is YFSETQ. The CDR3 sequence is 13 residues long. CDR3 residues: CASSKDFYNEQFF. The CDR3 DNA is TGCGCCAGCTCAAAGGACTTTTACAATGAGCAGTTCTTC.

V usage is TRBV27 and J usage is TRBJ2-3; D perhaps matches TRBD1 (6 bases). CDR3 length: 16 residues. Germline CDR1 is MNHEY and CDR2 is SMNVEV (reference sequence). Deletions cut 7 bases from V and 6 bases from J, with 23 bases between. In DNA form, the CDR3 reads TGTGCCAGCACCCGGCTGGGGGCTCAGAGGAAGGATACGCAGTATTTT. It encodes CASTRLGAQRKDTQYF.

This chain connects TRBV5-1 to TRBJ2-1, with 8 bases identical to TRBD1. The V gene's germline CDR1 is SGHRS and CDR2 YFSETQ. V trimming: 1 base; J trimming: 14 bases; junction bases outside the gene matches: 5. This CDR3 has 12 residues. In DNA form, the CDR3 reads TGCGCCAGCAGCTTGTCAGGGGGCGAGAAGTTCTTC. It specifies CASSLSGGEKFF.

This chain joins TRBV28 and TRBJ2-7; 12 bases match TRBD1. CDR1 MDHEN and CDR2 SYDVKM come from the germline V gene. The CDR3 contains 16 residues. Unmatched junction bases numbered 2, after V lost 1 base and J lost 1 base. CDR3 in amino acids: CASSLLGQGASYEQYF. The CDR3 nucleotides are TGTGCCAGCAGTTTATTGGGACAGGGGGCTTCCTACGAGCAGTACTTC.

The chain uses TRBV27 and TRBJ2-2; the D gene is possibly TRBD2 (6 bases). Germline V gene data show CDR1 as MNHEY and CDR2 as SMNVEV (reference sequence). With 8 bases removed from V and 6 bases from J, the gap between germline ends came to 19 bases. The CDR3 consists of 15 residues. CDR3 loop: CASGPYGSNAGELFF. In DNA form, the CDR3 reads TGTGCCAGCGGTCCGTACGGGAGTAACGCCGGGGAGCTGTTTTTT.

Only one count was recorded for this clone. The chain carries TRBV2 and TRBJ1-3; the D is unclear. Trimming pared 7 bases from V and 0 bases from J, leaving 16 bases between. The CDR3 has 16 amino acids. Per germline, CDR1 SNHLY and CDR2 FYNNEI. In DNA form, the CDR3 reads TGTGCCAGCACCCCGTTGGGCGGAGACTCTGGAAACACCATATATTTT. Amino acid sequence: CASTPLGGDSGNTIYF. The full variable domain, completed using reference TRBV2 and TRBJ1-3, is EPEVTQTPSHQVTQMGQEVILRCVPISNHLYFYWYRQILGQKVEFLVSFYNNEISEKSEIFDDQFSVERPDGSNFTLKIRSTKLEDSAMYFCASTPLGGDSGNTIYFGEGSWLTVV.

The chain has TRBV27 and TRBJ1-5, with D perhaps matching TRBD1 (5 bases). Germline-derived CDR1 and CDR2 are MNHEY and SMNVEV (reference sequence). Trimming stripped 7 bases from V and 2 bases from J, with 24 bases between. This CDR3 is 18 amino acids long. The CDR3, as DNA: TGTGCCAGCAATTCCTTACTCATCGGGGCGCAGGGCAATCAGCCCCAGCATTTT. The encoded protein is CASNSLLIGAQGNQPQHF.

The gene calls are TRBV5-4 and TRBJ1-1; possibly TRBD1 for D (5 bases). V was clipped by 4 bases and J by 3 bases, with 19 bases between them. The CDR3 loop spans 16 amino acids. Per germline, CDR1 SGHNT and CDR2 YYREEE (reference sequence). CDR3 sequence reads: CASSPRNRGADTEAFF. The DNA of the CDR3 is TGTGCCAGCAGCCCCAGAAATAGGGGAGCGGACACTGAAGCTTTCTTT.

The V and J genes are TRBV27 and TRBJ2-1, with TRBD1 identical over 7 bases. The V and J ends lost 3 bases and 2 bases, in that order; junction bases with no gene match: 4. Per germline, CDR1 MNHEY and CDR2 SMNVEV (reference sequence). The CDR3 runs to 15 residues. CDR3 in amino acids: CASSFSGGAYNEQFF. DNA of the CDR3: TGTGCCAGCAGTTTTTCAGGGGGAGCCTACAATGAGCAGTTCTTC.

This clone was found once. The rearrangement joins TRBV4-2 to TRBJ2-3; 15 nucleotides match TRBD2. Per germline, CDR1 LGHNA and CDR2 YNFKEQ. The CDR3 contains 17 residues. Germline trimming cut 3 bases from V and 3 bases from J; bases unmatched to any gene: 4. CDR3 DNA: TGTGCCAGCAGCCAGGGAGGACTAGCGGGAGGGACAGATACGCAGTATTTT. It specifies CASSQGGLAGGTDTQYF.

This chain connects TRBV28 to TRBJ1-2, with D unresolved. This CDR3 has 13 residues. V dropped 3 bases and J dropped 2 bases, with 7 bases sitting between them. Germline lookup yields CDR1 MDHEN and CDR2 SYDVKM. The CDR3 bases are TGTGCCAGCAGTTTTTGGCAAAACTATGGCTACACCTTC. It codes for CASSFWQNYGYTF.

V and J are TRBV28 and TRBJ2-7; D not certain. Germline values: CDR1 MDHEN, CDR2 SYDVKM. CDR3 length equals 12 residues. Trimming stripped 4 bases from V and 6 bases from J, with 10 bases between. The CDR3 region is CASSWVGFEQYF. CDR3 bases: TGTGCCAGCAGTTGGGTGGGTTTCGAGCAGTACTTC.

This rearrangement joins TRBV11-2 to TRBJ2-7, with 8 bases lining up with TRBD2. Unmatched junction bases numbered 8, after V lost 5 bases and J lost 5 bases. CDR3 length: 14 amino acids. The germline CDR1 and CDR2 sequences are SGHAT and FQNNGV. In nucleotides, the CDR3 is TGTGCCAGCAGCCCCCTCGGGCGGGAGGACGAGCAGTACTTC. Amino acids: CASSPLGREDEQYF.

In its sample, this clone was seen once. This sample also contains other DNA sequences that code for the same CDR3. This chain links TRBV18 with TRBJ2-7; 7 nucleotides match TRBD1. The germline gives CDR1 KGHSH, CDR2 LQKENI. The CDR3 covers 13 residues. V lost 3 bases and J lost 2; bases outside the gene matches: 1. The CDR3 reads CASSPGTAYEQYF. CDR3 nucleotides: TGTGCCAGCTCACCTGGGACAGCCTACGAGCAGTACTTC.

The chain links TRBV29-1 to TRBJ1-4; no definite D call. This CDR3 comprises 13 residues. CDR1 SQVTM and CDR2 ANQGSEA come from the germline V gene. The germline V and J ends were trimmed by 3 bases and 4 bases, with 9 bases remaining between them. The CDR3 DNA reads TGCAGCGTTGAGCCCAGCAATAATGAAAAACTGTTTTTT. Residues: CSVEPSNNEKLFF.